The clone carrying this TCR beta chain was observed at least ten times. No antigen is known for it. These data are taken from a study of T cells after yellow fever vaccination. Study-level results: Booster samples showed a return of most primary-vaccination clones (about 96% CD4, over 70% CD8).

TCRdb reanalysed the 5' RACE reads using MiXCR and keeps one entry per CDR3 protein. Of about 180,000 distinct CDR3 sequences in the sample, about 6% are singletons; the top ten hold about 2.7%. Trimming cost V 4 bases and J 6 bases; bases outside gene matches: 7. Germline V gene sequence: CDR1 SGHRS, CDR2 YFSETQ. The length of the CDR3 is 14 residues. The chain has TRBV5-1 and TRBJ1-1, with TRBD1 matching over 9 bases. The source is a man younger than 35 who received the YFV17D yellow fever vaccine. Sequences were derived from CD4+ T cells sorted from PBMCs, sampled on the day of the first yellow fever vaccination. The DNA for the CDR3 is TGCGCCAGCAGCCCAAGGACAGGGGACGCTGAAGCTTTCTTT. It encodes CASSPRTGDAEAFF.